The source of this T cell receptor (beta chain) is a study of T cells in Graves' hyperthyroidism and ophthalmopathy. Study-wide findings and caveats: Most thyroid clonotypes with frequency above 0.001 were detected in blood.

RNA transcripts gave rise to amplified TCR beta CDR3 regions. Initially, a first-round RT-PCR of the TCR CDR3 employed the HTBI primer set. From the multiplex PCR reads, TCRdb called clonotypes with MiXCR, one entry per CDR3 protein. In the table there are around 190,000 distinct CDR3 sequences, around 16% of which are singletons. The CDR3 is 13 amino acids. The germline V and J ends were trimmed by 3 bases and 4 bases, with 9 bases remaining between them. Germline V gene data show CDR1 as SGHTA and CDR2 as FQGNSA. This clonotype was recorded many times. Its specificity is unknown. The chain employs TRBV7-2 and TRBJ2-5, with D tentatively TRBD1 or TRBD2 (5 bases each). The TCR comes from a woman between 45 and 60 years old with Graves' hyperthyroidism. The source material was blood. This CDR3 is CASSLGVRETQYF. CDR3 coding DNA: TGTGCCAGCAGCTTGGGGGTCAGAGAGACCCAGTACTTC.